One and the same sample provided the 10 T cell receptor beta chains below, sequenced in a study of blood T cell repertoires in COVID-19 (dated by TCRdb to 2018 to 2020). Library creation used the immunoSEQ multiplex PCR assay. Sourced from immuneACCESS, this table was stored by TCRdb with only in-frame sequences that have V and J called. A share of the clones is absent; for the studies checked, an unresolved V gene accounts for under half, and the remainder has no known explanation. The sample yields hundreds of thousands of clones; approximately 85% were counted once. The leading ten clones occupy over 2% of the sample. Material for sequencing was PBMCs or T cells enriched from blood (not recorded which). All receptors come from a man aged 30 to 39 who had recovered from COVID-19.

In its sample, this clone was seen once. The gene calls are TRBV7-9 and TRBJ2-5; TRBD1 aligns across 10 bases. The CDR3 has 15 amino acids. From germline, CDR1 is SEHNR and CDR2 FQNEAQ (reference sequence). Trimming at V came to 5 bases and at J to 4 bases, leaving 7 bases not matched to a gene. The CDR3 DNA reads TGTGCCAGCAGCCCTCTGGGACAGGGGCGAGAGACCCAGTACTTC. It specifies CASSPLGQGRETQYF.

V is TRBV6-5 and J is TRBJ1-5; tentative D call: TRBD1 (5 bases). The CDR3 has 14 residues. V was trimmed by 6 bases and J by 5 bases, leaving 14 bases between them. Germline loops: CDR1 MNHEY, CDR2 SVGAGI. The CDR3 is CASRVTGVDQPQHF. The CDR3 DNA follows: TGTGCCAGCAGAGTTACGGGGGTGGATCAGCCCCAGCATTTT.

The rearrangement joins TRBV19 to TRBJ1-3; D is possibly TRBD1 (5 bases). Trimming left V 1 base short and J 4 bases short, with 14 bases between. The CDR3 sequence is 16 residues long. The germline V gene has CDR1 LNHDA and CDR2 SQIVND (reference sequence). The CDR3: CASSIGRGLSGNTIYF. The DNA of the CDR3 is TGTGCCAGTAGTATAGGACGGGGGTTATCCGGAAACACCATATATTTT. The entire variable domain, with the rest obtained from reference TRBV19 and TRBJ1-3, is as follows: DGGITQSPKYLFRKEGQNVTLSCEQNLNHDAMYWYRQDPGQGLRLIYYSQIVNDFQKGDIAEGYSVSREKKESFPLTVTSAQKNPTAFYLCASSIGRGLSGNTIYFGEGSWLTVV.

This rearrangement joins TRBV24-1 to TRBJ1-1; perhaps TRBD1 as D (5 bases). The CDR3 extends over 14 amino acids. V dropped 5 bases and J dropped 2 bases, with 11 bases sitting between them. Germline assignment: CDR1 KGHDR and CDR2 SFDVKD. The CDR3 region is CATSASRENTEAFF. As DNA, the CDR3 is TGTGCCACCAGTGCCTCCAGGGAAAACACTGAAGCTTTCTTT.

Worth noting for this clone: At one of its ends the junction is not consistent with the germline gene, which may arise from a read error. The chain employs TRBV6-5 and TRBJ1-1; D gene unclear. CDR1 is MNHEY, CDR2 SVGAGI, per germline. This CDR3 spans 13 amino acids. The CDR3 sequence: CAGRRAKNTEAFF. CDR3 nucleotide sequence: TGTGCCGGCAGGAGGGCCAAGAACACTGAAGCTTTCTTT.

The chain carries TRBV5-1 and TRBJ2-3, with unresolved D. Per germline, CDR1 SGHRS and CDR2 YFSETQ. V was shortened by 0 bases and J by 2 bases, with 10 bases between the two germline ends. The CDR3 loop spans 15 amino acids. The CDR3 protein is CASSLASVATDTQYF. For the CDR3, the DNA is TGCGCCAGCAGCTTGGCGAGCGTGGCCACAGATACGCAGTATTTT.

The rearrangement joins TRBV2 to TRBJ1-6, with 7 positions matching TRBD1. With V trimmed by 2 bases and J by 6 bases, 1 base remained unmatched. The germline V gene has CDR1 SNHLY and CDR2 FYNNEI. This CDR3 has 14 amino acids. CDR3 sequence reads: CASSEQGGNSPLHF. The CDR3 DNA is TGTGCCAGCAGTGAACAGGGGGGTAATTCACCCCTCCACTTT.

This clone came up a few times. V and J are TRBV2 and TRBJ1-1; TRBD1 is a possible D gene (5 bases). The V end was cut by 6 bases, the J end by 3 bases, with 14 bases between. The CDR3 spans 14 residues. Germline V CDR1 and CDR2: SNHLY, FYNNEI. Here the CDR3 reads CASSFTGGDTEAFF. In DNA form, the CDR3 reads TGTGCCAGCAGCTTCACAGGTGGGGACACTGAAGCTTTCTTT.

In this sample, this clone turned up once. The CDR3 protein is CASSVAGKVGLGGNTIYF. CDR3 nucleotides: TGTGCCAGCAGCGTCGCCGGGAAAGTCGGACTGGGGGGAAACACCATATATTTT. V gene TRBV9 combines with J gene TRBJ1-3; D unclear. The CDR3 runs to 18 residues. V lost 2 bases and J 4 bases, leaving 22 bases between the germline ends. Germline values: CDR1 SGDLS, CDR2 YYNGEE.

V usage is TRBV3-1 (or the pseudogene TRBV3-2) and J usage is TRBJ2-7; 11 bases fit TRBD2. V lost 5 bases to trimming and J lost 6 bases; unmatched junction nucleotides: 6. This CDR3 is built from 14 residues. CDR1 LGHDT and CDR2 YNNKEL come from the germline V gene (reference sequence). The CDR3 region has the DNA TGTGCCAGCAGCACCGGACTAGCGGGTTCCGAGCAGTACTTC. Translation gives CASSTGLAGSEQYF.